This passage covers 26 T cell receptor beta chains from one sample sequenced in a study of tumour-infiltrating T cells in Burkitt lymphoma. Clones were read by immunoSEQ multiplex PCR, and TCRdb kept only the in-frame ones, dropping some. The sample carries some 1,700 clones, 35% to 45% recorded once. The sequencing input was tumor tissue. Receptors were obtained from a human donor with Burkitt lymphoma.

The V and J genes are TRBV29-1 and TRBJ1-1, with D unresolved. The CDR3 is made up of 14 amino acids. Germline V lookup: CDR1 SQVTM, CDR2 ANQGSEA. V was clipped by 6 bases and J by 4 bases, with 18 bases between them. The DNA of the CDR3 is TGCAGCGTAACCGCCCAATACACCTCCACTGAAGCTTTCTTT. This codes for CSVTAQYTSTEAFF.

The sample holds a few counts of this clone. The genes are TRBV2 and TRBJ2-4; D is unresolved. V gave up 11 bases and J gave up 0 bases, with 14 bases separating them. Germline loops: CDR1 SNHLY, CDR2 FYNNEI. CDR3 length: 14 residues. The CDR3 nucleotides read TGTGCCGCTAAGGGTAGATTAGCCAAAAACATTCAGTACTTC. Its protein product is CAAKGRLAKNIQYF.

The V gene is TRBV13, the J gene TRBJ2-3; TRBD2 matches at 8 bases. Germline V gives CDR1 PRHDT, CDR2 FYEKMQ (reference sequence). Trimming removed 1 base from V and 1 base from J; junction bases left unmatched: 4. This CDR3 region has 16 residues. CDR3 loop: CASSLERGPGTDTQYF. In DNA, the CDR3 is TGTGCCAGCAGCTTAGAGCGGGGGCCGGGCACAGATACGCAGTATTTT.

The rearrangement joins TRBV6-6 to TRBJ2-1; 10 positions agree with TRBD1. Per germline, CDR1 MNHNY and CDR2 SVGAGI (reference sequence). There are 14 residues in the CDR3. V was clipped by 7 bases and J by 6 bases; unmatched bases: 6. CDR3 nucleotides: TGTGCCAGCAAGGGGACAGGGGAACTCAATGAGCAGTTCTTC. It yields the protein CASKGTGELNEQFF.

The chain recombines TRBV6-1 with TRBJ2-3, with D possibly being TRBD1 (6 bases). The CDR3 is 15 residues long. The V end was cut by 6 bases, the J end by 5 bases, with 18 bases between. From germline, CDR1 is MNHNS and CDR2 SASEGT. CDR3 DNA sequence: TGTGCCAGCAGCGGAAAGATCGAGGGGGAAGATACGCAGTATTTT. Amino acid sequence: CASSGKIEGEDTQYF.

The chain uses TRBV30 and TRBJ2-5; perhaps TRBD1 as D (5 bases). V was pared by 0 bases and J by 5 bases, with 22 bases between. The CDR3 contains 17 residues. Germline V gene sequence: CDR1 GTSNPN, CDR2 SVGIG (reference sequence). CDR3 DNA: TGTGCCTGGAGTGTGGGCAGCTTCGGCAGGGCATGGGAGACCCAGTACTTC. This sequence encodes CAWSVGSFGRAWETQYF. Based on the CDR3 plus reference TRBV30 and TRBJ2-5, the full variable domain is SQTIHQWPATLVQPVGSPLSLECTVEGTSNPNLYWYRQAAGRGLQLLFYSVGIGQISSEVPQNLSASRPQDRQFILSSKKLLLSDSGFYLCAWSVGSFGRAWETQYFGPGTRLLVL.

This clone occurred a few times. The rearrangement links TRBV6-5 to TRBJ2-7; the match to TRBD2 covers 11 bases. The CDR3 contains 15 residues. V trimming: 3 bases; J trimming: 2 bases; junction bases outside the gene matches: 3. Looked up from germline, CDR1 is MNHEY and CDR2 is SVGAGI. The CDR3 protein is CASSYGTSGTYEQYF. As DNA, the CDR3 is TGTGCCAGCAGTTATGGGACTAGCGGAACCTACGAGCAGTACTTC.

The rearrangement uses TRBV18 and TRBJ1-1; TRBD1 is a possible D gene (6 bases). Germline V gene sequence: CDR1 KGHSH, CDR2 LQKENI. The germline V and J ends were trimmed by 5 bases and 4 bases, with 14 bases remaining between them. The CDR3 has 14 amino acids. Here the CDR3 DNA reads TGTGCCAGCTCAGGAGGGGGTTGGAGCACTGAAGCTTTCTTT. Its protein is CASSGGGWSTEAFF.

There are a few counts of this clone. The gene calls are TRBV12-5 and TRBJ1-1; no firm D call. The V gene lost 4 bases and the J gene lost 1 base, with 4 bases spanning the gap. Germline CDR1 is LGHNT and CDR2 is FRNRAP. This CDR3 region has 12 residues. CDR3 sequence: CASGWGNTEAFF. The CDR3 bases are TGTGCTAGTGGTTGGGGGAACACTGAAGCTTTCTTT.

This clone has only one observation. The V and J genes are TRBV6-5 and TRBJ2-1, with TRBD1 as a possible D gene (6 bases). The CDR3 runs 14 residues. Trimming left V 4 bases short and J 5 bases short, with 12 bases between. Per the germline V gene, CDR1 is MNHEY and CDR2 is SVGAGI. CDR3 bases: TGTGCCAGCAGTTCCCCACAGGGAAACAATGAGCAGTTCTTC. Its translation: CASSSPQGNNEQFF.

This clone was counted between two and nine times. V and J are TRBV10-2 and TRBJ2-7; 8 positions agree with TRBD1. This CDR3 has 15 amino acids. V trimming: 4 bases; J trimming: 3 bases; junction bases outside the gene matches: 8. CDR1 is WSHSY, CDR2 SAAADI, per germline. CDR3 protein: CASSAPGTGGYEQYF. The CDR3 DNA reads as TGCGCCAGCAGTGCCCCCGGGACAGGAGGCTACGAGCAGTACTTC.

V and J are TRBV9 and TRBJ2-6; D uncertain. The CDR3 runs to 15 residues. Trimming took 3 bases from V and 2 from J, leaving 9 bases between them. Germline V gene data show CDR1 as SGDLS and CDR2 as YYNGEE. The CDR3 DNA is TGTGCCAGCAGCGCTGTGGCTGCTGGGGCCAACGTCCTGACTTTC. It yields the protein CASSAVAAGANVLTF. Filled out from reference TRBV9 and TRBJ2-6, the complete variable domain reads DSGVTQTPKHLITATGQRVTLRCSPRSGDLSVYWYQQSLDQGLQFLIQYYNGEERAKGNILERFSAQQFPDLHSELNLSSLELGDSALYFCASSAVAAGANVLTFGAGSRLTVL.

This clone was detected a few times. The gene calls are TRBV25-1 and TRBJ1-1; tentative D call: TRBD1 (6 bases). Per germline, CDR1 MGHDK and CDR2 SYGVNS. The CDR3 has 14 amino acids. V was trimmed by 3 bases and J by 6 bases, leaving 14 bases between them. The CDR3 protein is CASSDGGWHSEAFF. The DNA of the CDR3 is TGTGCCAGCAGTGACGGGGGCTGGCACTCTGAAGCTTTCTTT.

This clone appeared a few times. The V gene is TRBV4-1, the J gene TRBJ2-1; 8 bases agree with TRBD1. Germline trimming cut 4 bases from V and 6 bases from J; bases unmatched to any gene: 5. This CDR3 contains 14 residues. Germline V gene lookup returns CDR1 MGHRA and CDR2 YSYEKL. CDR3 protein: CASSPDREVNEQFF. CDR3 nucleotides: TGCGCCAGCAGCCCGGACAGGGAGGTCAATGAGCAGTTCTTC.

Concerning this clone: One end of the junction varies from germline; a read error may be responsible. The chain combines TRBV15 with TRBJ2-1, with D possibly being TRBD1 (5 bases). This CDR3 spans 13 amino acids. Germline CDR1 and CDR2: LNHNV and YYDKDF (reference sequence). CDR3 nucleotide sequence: TGTGCCACCAGCACAACGTCCTCTGGACACCGAATCTTC. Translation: CATSTTSSGHRIF.

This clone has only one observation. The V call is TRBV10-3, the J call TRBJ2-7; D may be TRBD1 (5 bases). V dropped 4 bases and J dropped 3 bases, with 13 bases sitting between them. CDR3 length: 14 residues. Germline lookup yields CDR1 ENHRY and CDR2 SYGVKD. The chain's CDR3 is CAISGQGLIYEQYF. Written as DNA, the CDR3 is TGTGCCATCAGTGGGCAGGGTTTAATCTACGAGCAGTACTTC.

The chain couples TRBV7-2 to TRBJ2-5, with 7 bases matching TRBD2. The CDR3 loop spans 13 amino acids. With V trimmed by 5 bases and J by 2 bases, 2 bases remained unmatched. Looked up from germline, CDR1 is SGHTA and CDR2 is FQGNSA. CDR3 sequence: CASSRSGQETQYF. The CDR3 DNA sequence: TGTGCCAGCAGCCGTAGCGGGCAAGAGACCCAGTACTTC. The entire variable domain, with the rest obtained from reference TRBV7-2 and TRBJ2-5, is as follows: GAGVSQSPSNKVTEKGKDVELRCDPISGHTALYWYRQSLGQGLEFLIYFQGNSAPDKSGLPSDRFSAERTGGSVSTLTIQRTQQEDSAVYLCASSRSGQETQYFGPGTRLLVL.

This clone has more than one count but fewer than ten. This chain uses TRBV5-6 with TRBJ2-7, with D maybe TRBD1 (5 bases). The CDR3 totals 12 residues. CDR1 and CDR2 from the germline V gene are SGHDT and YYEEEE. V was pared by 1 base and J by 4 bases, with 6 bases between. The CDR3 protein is CASSLKGYEQYF. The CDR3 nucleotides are TGTGCCAGCAGCTTGAAGGGGTACGAGCAGTACTTC.

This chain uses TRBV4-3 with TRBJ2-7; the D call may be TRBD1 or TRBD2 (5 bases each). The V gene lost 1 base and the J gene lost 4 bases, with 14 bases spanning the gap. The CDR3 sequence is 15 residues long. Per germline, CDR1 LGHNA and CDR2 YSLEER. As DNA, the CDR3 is TGCGCCAGCAGCCAAGCTTGGGGGTCAAGGTACGAGCAGTACTTC. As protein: CASSQAWGSRYEQYF.

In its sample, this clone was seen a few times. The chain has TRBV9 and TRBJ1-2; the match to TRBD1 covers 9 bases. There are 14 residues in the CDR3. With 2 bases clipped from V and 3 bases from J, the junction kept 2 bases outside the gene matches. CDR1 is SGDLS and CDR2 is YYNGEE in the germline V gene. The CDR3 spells CASSVGQGYYGYTF. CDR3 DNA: TGTGCCAGCAGCGTCGGACAGGGGTACTATGGCTACACCTTC.

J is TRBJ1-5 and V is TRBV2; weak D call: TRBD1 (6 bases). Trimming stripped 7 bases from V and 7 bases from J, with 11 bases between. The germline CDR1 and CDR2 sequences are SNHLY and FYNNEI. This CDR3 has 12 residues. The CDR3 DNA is TGTGCCAGCAACAGGGCAGGACAGCCCCAGCATTTT. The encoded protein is CASNRAGQPQHF. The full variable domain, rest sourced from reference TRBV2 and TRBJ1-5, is EPEVTQTPSHQVTQMGQEVILRCVPISNHLYFYWYRQILGQKVEFLVSFYNNEISEKSEIFDDQFSVERPDGSNFTLKIRSTKLEDSAMYFCASNRAGQPQHFGDGTRLSIL.

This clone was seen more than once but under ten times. CDR3 sequence: CASSVGGQVGETQYF. Written as DNA, the CDR3 is TGTGCCAGCAGCGTCGGCGGACAGGTTGGTGAGACCCAGTACTTC. The chain employs TRBV9 and TRBJ2-5; 7 bases fit TRBD1. Germline V gene data show CDR1 as SGDLS and CDR2 as YYNGEE. This CDR3 region has 15 residues. V lost 2 bases to trimming and J lost 5 bases; unmatched junction nucleotides: 9.

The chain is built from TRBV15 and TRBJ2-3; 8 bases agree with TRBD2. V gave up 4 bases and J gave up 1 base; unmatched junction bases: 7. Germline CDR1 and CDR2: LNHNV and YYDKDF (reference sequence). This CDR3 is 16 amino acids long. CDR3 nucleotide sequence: TGTGCCACCAGCACGGGGGGGGCCCCGGGCACAGATACGCAGTATTTT. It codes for CATSTGGAPGTDTQYF.

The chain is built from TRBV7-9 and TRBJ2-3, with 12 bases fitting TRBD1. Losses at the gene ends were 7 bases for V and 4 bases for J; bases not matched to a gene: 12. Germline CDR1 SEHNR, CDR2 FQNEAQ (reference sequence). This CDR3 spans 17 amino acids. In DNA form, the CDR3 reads TGTGCCAGCATTTCTCTCCCCGGGACAGGGGGCGCAGATACGCAGTATTTT. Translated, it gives CASISLPGTGGADTQYF.

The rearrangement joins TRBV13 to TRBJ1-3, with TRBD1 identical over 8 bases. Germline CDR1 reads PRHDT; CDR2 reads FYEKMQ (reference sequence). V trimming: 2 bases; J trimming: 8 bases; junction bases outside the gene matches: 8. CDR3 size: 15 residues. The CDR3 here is CASSLIQDRGHTIYF. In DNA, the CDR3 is TGTGCCAGCAGCTTAATCCAAGACAGGGGACACACCATATATTTT.

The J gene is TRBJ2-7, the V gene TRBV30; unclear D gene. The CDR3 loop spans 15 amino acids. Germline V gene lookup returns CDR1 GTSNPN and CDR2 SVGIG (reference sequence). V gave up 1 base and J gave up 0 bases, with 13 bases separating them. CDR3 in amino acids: CAWSETPAFSYEQYF. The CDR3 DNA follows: TGTGCCTGGAGTGAGACTCCCGCTTTCTCCTACGAGCAGTACTTC.